This TCR beta chain was sequenced during a study of cytomegalovirus exposure and HLA in healthy donors. Study-level results: CMV serostatus was the only immune exposure information that was available. A link between a missense DCLRE1C variant and TCR beta V- and J-gene trimming emerged from a later analysis. The CMV antigen specificity of a few CMV-associated chains was confirmed through in vitro analysis.

In the case of this clone: Its antigen is as yet unknown.

The primer mix had 60 Vbeta and 13 Jbeta primers. Some clones are missing from TCRdb's copy, which holds only in-frame ones; the method was immunoSEQ multiplex PCR. The sample's table shows approximately 110,000 clones. The germline gives CDR1 SGHNT, CDR2 YENEEA. CDR3 length: 15 residues. The V and J ends lost 5 bases and 4 bases, in that order; junction bases with no gene match: 6. The material sequenced was PBMCs. The chain has TRBV11-3 and TRBJ2-2; 8 positions match TRBD1. This receptor was identified in a man younger than 35 in good health and CMV-seronegative. The chain's CDR3 is CASSPGGRGTGELFF. CDR3 nucleotides: TGTGCCAGCAGCCCAGGGGGCCGGGGCACCGGGGAGCTGTTTTTT. Full variable domain (missing parts from reference TRBV11-3 and TRBJ2-2): EAGVVQSPRYKIIEKKQPVAFWCNPISGHNTLYWYLQNLGQGPELLIRYENEEAVDDSQLPKDRFSAERLKGVDSTLKIQPAELGDSAVYLCASSPGGRGTGELFFGEGSRLTVL.